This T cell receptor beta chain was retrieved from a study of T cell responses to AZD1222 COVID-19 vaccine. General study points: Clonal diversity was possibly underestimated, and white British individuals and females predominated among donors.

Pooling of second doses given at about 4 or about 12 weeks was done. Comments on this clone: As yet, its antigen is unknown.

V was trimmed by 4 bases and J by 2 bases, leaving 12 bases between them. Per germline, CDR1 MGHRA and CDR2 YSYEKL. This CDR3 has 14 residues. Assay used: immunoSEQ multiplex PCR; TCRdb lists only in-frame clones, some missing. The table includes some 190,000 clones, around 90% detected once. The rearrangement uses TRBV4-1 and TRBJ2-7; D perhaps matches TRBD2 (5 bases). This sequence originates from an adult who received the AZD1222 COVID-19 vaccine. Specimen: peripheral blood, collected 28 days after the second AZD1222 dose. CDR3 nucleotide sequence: TGCGCCAGCAGCCGAACGGGAAGTACCTACGAGCAGTACTTC. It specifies CASSRTGSTYEQYF.